One and the same sample provided the 19 T cell receptor beta chains below, sequenced in a study of STAT5B mutations in CD4+ large granular lymphocyte leukemia. TCRdb keeps only in-frame clones here, not all; method: immunoSEQ multiplex PCR. The sample includes 40,000 to 55,000 clones, about 80% seen only once; the top ten take 0.3% to 0.4%. The sequencing sample was made of CD4+ T cells from blood buffy coats. The receptors originated from a human donor in good health.

The gene calls are TRBV5-1 and TRBJ1-3; D unclear. Deletions cut 2 bases from V and 1 base from J, with 7 bases between. CDR1 and CDR2 (germline): SGHRS, YFSETQ. There are 14 residues in the CDR3. Written as DNA, the CDR3 is TGCGCCAGCAGCTTTGGGGAATCTGGAAACACCATATATTTT. This encodes CASSFGESGNTIYF.

This chain links TRBV15 with TRBJ2-7; perhaps D is TRBD1 or TRBD2 (6 bases each). The CDR3 loop spans 15 amino acids. In germline, CDR1 is LNHNV, CDR2 YYDKDF (reference sequence). V dropped 0 bases and J dropped 7 bases, with 16 bases sitting between them. CDR3 loop: CATSRDRGATREQYF. In DNA, the CDR3 is TGTGCCACCAGCAGAGATAGGGGGGCAACTCGGGAGCAGTACTTC.

CDR3 DNA sequence: TGTGCCAGCAAGTGGGACAGGGCGGGAGATACGCAGTATTTT. Translating it yields CASKWDRAGDTQYF. The rearrangement links TRBV6-6 to TRBJ2-3; 9 bases fit TRBD1. Per germline, CDR1 MNHNY and CDR2 SVGAGI (reference sequence). The length of the CDR3 is 14 residues. Trimming cost V 7 bases and J 5 bases; bases outside gene matches: 7.

The rearrangement joins TRBV5-4 to TRBJ2-1; 7 nucleotides match TRBD1. This CDR3 is built from 15 residues. Germline V gene data show CDR1 as SGHNT and CDR2 as YYREEE (reference sequence). J lost 6 bases, V lost 0 bases, and 6 bases had no gene match. For the CDR3, the DNA is TGTGCCAGCAGCTTGGGACCGGACAGGCGCAATGAGCAGTTCTTC. Translating gives CASSLGPDRRNEQFF.

The chain carries TRBV9 and TRBJ2-2, with 7 bases lining up with TRBD2. The CDR3 is 17 residues long. Per the germline V gene, CDR1 is SGDLS and CDR2 is YYNGEE. V was clipped by 3 bases and J by 6 bases; unmatched bases: 14. DNA of the CDR3: TGTGCCAGCAGCGGGAAGGCGGGTGGCGGGAGCCCCGGGGAGCTGTTTTTT. Encoded protein: CASSGKAGGGSPGELFF.

In this sample, this clone turned up once. The chain has TRBV12-5 and TRBJ2-7; TRBD1 matches at 8 bases. J gave up 2 bases and V 2 bases, and 2 bases lay outside the gene matches. CDR1 and CDR2 (germline): LGHNT, FRNRAP. This CDR3 region has 14 residues. The CDR3 loop reads CASGLQGATYEQYF. In nucleotides, the CDR3 is TGTGCTAGTGGTTTGCAGGGGGCCACCTACGAGCAGTACTTC. The entire variable domain, with the rest obtained from reference TRBV12-5 and TRBJ2-7, is as follows: DARVTQTPRHKVTEMGQEVTMRCQPILGHNTVFWYRQTMMQGLELLAYFRNRAPLDDSGMPKDRFSAEMPDATLATLKIQPSEPRDSAVYFCASGLQGATYEQYFGPGTRLTVT.

This sequence joins TRBV25-1 and TRBJ1-1; unclear D gene. V was clipped by 0 bases and J by 4 bases, with 12 bases between them. This CDR3 spans 15 amino acids. Per the germline V gene, CDR1 is MGHDK and CDR2 is SYGVNS. The CDR3 sequence: CASSEYPPGSTEAFF. CDR3 DNA sequence: TGTGCCAGCAGTGAATATCCCCCGGGAAGCACTGAAGCTTTCTTT.

The chain joins TRBV29-1 to TRBJ2-3, with D tentatively TRBD1 (6 bases). The CDR3 sequence is 13 residues long. Trimming removed 7 bases at V and 6 bases at J, with 17 bases between. CDR1 and CDR2 from the germline V gene are SQVTM and ANQGSEA. CDR3 DNA: TGCAGCGGGGGACATCTCCAGGGGGATACGCAGTATTTT. Protein product: CSGGHLQGDTQYF.

The chain recombines TRBV14 with TRBJ2-5; D not resolved. There are 12 residues in the CDR3. V was cut by 5 bases and J by 6 bases, with 10 bases left in between. Germline assignment: CDR1 SGHDN and CDR2 FVKESK. CDR3: CASSSGPQTQYF. CDR3 nucleotides: TGTGCCAGCAGCTCCGGGCCGCAGACCCAGTACTTC.

In its sample, this clone was seen a few times. This chain uses TRBV4-1 with TRBJ2-7, with 7 bases fitting TRBD1. This CDR3 region has 14 residues. The V and J ends lost 7 bases and 0 bases, in that order; junction bases with no gene match: 6. Germline CDR1 MGHRA, CDR2 YSYEKL. CDR3 sequence reads: CASKKTGSSYEQYF. In DNA form, the CDR3 reads TGCGCCAGCAAAAAGACAGGGAGCTCCTACGAGCAGTACTTC.

The V call is TRBV27, the J call TRBJ2-2; D gene uncertain. The CDR3 length is 13 residues. Between the trimmed V and J ends, which lost 5 bases and 0 bases, there was a span of 4 bases. The germline CDR1 and CDR2 sequences are MNHEY and SMNVEV (reference sequence). CDR3 in DNA: TGTGCCAGCAGTCCTGCGAACACCGGGGAGCTGTTTTTT. This encodes CASSPANTGELFF.

The chain links TRBV11-3 to TRBJ2-3; TRBD2 matches at 9 bases. Germline CDR1 and CDR2: SGHNT and YENEEA. CDR3 length equals 14 residues. Germline trimming cut 8 bases from V and 3 bases from J; bases unmatched to any gene: 6. The DNA for the CDR3 is TGTGCCAGCTTAGCGGGAGATCCGACAGATACGCAGTATTTT. This codes for CASLAGDPTDTQYF.

This chain links TRBV5-4 with TRBJ2-7, with D perhaps TRBD2 (5 bases). CDR3 length: 14 residues. Looked up from germline, CDR1 is SGHNT and CDR2 is YYREEE (reference sequence). V was trimmed by 4 bases and J by 5 bases, leaving 16 bases between them. The CDR3 bases are TGTGCCAGCAGCCCGCGGAGAGGGCTGGACGAGCAGTACTTC. This codes for CASSPRRGLDEQYF.

This clone was found once. The rearrangement joins TRBV14 to TRBJ2-7; D call uncertain. V lost 1 base and J 5 bases, leaving 3 bases between the germline ends. Per the germline V gene, CDR1 is SGHDN and CDR2 is FVKESK. The CDR3 is 11 amino acids. As DNA, the CDR3 is TGTGCCAGCAGCCAAGGTCACGAGCAGTACTTC. This gives the protein CASSQGHEQYF.

This chain joins TRBV29-1 and TRBJ2-1, with 8 bases matching TRBD2. CDR3 length: 19 amino acids. V gave up 4 bases and J gave up 0 bases; unmatched junction bases: 17. Germline CDR1 is SQVTM and CDR2 is ANQGSEA. Here the CDR3 DNA reads TGCAGCGTTGTTTACAGCCAATACCAGCGGGGGAGCTCCTACAATGAGCAGTTCTTC. Translated, it gives CSVVYSQYQRGSSYNEQFF.

V and J are TRBV5-6 and TRBJ1-5, with no clear D. Germline CDR1 SGHDT, CDR2 YYEEEE. Trimming stripped 5 bases from V and 7 bases from J, with 13 bases between. The CDR3 has 13 residues. This CDR3 reads CASSTRVGQPQHF. The CDR3 DNA reads as TGTGCCAGCAGTACCCGGGTGGGACAGCCCCAGCATTTT.

This rearrangement joins TRBV14 to TRBJ2-7; TRBD2 might be the D (5 bases). This CDR3 is 13 amino acids long. Germline-derived CDR1 and CDR2 are SGHDN and FVKESK. V lost 1 base, J lost 6 bases, and 10 bases lay in between. The CDR3 nucleotides read TGTGCCAGCAGCCAAGTCGGGGTTAGCGAGCAGTACTTC. It translates to CASSQVGVSEQYF.

CDR3 residues: CASSSTGKSNTEAFF. The CDR3 bases are TGTGCCAGCAGTTCAACAGGGAAATCGAACACTGAAGCTTTCTTT. The V call is TRBV2, the J call TRBJ1-1; a weak D match, TRBD1 (6 bases). V was cut by 5 bases and J by 1 base, with 14 bases left in between. The CDR3 covers 15 residues. Germline V gene lookup returns CDR1 SNHLY and CDR2 FYNNEI.

This sequence joins TRBV7-3 and TRBJ2-3; TRBD2 aligns across 15 bases. V trimming: 4 bases; J trimming: 7 bases; junction bases outside the gene matches: 6. The CDR3 is 16 residues long. From germline, CDR1 is SGHTA and CDR2 FQGTGA. The CDR3 DNA is TGTGCCAGCAGCTCGGGACTAGCGGGAGGTATAAATACGCAGTATTTT. Residues: CASSSGLAGGINTQYF.